The sequence of this T cell receptor beta chain was determined in a study of T cells in narcolepsy. About this clone: Its antigen is still unknown.

Points from the study as a whole: HCRT-specific and TRIB2-specific autoreactive clonotypes appeared among same-patient CSF and blood CD4+ clonotypes. Blood of same and different patients, but not healthy controls, reportedly held recurring autoreactive clonotypes. No autoreactive T cell clone sequences appeared in some memory CD4+ repertoires.

Assay: immunoSEQ multiplex PCR; the TCRdb copy retains only in-frame clones and omits some. The sample carries approximately 35,000 clones, roughly 77% recorded once. Sequencing input: memory (CD45RA-) CD4+ T cells from blood. This receptor was identified in a human donor in good health.

CDR3 in amino acids: CASSRTGADTQYF. The DNA for the CDR3 is TGTGCCAGCAGCCGGACAGGTGCAGATACGCAGTATTTT. The J gene is TRBJ2-3, the V gene TRBV5-8; TRBD1 aligns across 7 bases. The V and J ends lost 4 bases and 4 bases, in that order; junction bases with no gene match: 3. Looked up from germline, CDR1 is SGHTS and CDR2 is YDEGEE. CDR3 length: 13 amino acids.